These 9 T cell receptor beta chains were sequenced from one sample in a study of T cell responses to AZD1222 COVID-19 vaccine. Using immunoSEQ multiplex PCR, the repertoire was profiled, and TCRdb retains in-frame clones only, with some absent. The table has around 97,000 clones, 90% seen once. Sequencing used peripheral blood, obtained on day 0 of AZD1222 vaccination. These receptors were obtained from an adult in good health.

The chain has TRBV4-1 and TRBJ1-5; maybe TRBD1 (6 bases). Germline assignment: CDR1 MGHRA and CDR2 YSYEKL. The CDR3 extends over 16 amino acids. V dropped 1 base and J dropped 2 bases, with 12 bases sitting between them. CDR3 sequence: CASSQVDRRGNQPQHF. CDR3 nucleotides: TGCGCCAGCAGCCAAGTAGACAGGCGGGGCAATCAGCCCCAGCATTTT.

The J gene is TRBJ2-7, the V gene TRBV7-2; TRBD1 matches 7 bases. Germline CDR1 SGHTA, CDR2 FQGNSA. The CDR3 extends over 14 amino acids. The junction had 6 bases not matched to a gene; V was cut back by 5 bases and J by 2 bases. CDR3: CASSATGDPYEQYF. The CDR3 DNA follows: TGTGCCAGCAGCGCCACAGGGGACCCCTACGAGCAGTACTTC.

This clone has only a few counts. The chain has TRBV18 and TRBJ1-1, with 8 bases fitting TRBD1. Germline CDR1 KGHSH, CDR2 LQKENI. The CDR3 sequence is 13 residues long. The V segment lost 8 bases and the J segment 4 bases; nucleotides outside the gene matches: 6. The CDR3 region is CASARQGLTEAFF. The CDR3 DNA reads TGTGCCAGCGCTCGACAGGGGCTCACTGAAGCTTTCTTT.

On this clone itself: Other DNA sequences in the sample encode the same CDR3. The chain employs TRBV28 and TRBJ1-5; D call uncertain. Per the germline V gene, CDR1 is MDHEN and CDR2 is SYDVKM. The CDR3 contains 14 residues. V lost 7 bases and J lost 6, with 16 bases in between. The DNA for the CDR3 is TGTGCCAGCACCCTTGGAGGGCTGGGTCAGCCCCAGCATTTT. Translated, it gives CASTLGGLGQPQHF. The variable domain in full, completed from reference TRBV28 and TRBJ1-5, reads DVKVTQSSRYLVKRTGEKVFLECVQDMDHENMFWYRQDPGLGLRLIYFSYDVKMKEKGDIPEGYSVSREKKERFSLILESASTNQTSMYLCASTLGGLGQPQHFGDGTRLSIL.

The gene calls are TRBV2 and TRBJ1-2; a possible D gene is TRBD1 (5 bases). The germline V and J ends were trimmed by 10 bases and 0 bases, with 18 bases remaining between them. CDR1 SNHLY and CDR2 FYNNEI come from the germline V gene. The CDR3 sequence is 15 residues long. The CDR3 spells CATYGQGGTNYGYTF. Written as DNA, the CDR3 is TGTGCCACTTACGGCCAGGGAGGGACTAACTATGGCTACACCTTC.

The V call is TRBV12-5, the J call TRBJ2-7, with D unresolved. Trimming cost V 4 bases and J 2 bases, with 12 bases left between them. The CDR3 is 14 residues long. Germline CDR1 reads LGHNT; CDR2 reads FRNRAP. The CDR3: CASGSSPDPYEQYF. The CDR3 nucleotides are TGTGCTAGTGGTTCCAGCCCGGATCCCTACGAGCAGTACTTC.

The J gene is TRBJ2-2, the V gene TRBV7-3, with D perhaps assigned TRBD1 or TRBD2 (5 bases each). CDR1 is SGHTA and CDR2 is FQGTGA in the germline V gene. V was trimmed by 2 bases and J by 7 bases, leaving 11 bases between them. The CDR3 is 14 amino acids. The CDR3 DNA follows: TGTGCCAGCAGCTTAGTCAAGGGGAGCGGGGAGCTGTTTTTT. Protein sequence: CASSLVKGSGELFF.

In DNA, the CDR3 is TGTGCCAGCAGCTTAGATCCTGGAAACACCATATATTTT. This encodes CASSLDPGNTIYF. V gene TRBV11-2 combines with J gene TRBJ1-3; D is unclear. The CDR3 runs 13 residues. V was pared by 0 bases and J by 2 bases, with 2 bases between. In germline, CDR1 is SGHAT, CDR2 FQNNGV.

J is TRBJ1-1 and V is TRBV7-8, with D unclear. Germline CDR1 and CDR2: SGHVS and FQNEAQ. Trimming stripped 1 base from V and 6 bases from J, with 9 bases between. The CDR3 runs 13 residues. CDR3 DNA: TGTGCCAGCAGCTTAGATGGGATCGCTGAAGCTTTCTTT. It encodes CASSLDGIAEAFF.